A single sample is the source of the 4 T cell receptor beta chains below, sequenced in a study of cytomegalovirus exposure and HLA in healthy donors. Primers included in the PCR were 60 Vbeta and 13 Jbeta primers. Generated by immunoSEQ multiplex PCR, the TCRdb table keeps only in-frame clones and is missing some. The sample has about 140,000 clones; roughly three quarters are singletons. The sequenced sample consisted of PBMCs. All receptors come from a man aged 18 to 29 in good health and CMV-seronegative.

V and J are TRBV19 and TRBJ1-5, with D tentatively TRBD1 (5 bases). Between the trimmed V and J ends, which lost 0 bases and 6 bases, there was a span of 12 bases. This CDR3 contains 15 residues. CDR1 is LNHDA and CDR2 is SQIVND in the germline V gene (reference sequence). In DNA, the CDR3 is TGTGCCAGTAGTATAGACGGAGGGGCAATTCAGCCCCAGCATTTT. This codes for CASSIDGGAIQPQHF. The variable domain in full, with the rest retrieved from reference TRBV19 and TRBJ1-5, is DGGITQSPKYLFRKEGQNVTLSCEQNLNHDAMYWYRQDPGQGLRLIYYSQIVNDFQKGDIAEGYSVSREKKESFPLTVTSAQKNPTAFYLCASSIDGGAIQPQHFGDGTRLSIL.

CDR3 in DNA: TGTGCCAGCAGCTTAGAGTCGGAGGTCACAGGGGGCCATTTGTGGAACACTGAAGCTTTCTTT. This encodes CASSLESEVTGGHLWNTEAFF. The rearrangement links TRBV7-6 to TRBJ1-1; 9 bases match TRBD1. The trim removed 1 base at V and 1 base at J, leaving 19 bases unmatched. CDR3 length equals 21 residues. Germline CDR1 is SGHVS and CDR2 is FNYEAQ.

The chain is built from TRBV5-1 and TRBJ1-1; D gene uncertain. V lost 5 bases and J 1 base, leaving 9 bases between the germline ends. Per germline, CDR1 SGHRS and CDR2 YFSETQ. The CDR3 is 13 amino acids. The CDR3 bases are TGCGCCAGCAGGTATACAGAGAACACTGAAGCTTTCTTT. Amino acid sequence: CASRYTENTEAFF.

This chain connects TRBV10-3 to TRBJ2-1, with 10 positions matching TRBD1. Trimming removed 5 bases from V and 7 bases from J; junction bases left unmatched: 11. Looked up from germline, CDR1 is ENHRY and CDR2 is SYGVKD. This CDR3 spans 16 amino acids. In DNA, the CDR3 is TGTGCCATCAGTTCTTCCGGGACAGGGGTGAGGAATGAGCAGTTCTTC. Translated: CAISSSGTGVRNEQFF.